The entry below describes one TCR beta chain. Its specificity is unknown. ViraFEST expansion of antigen-specific CD4+ T cells with viral peptide pools preceded sequencing. Researchers isolated CD4+ T cells once 9 to 11 days of culture had elapsed. The individual was infected with SARS-CoV-2 between March and December 2020, as confirmed by PCR. Peptides at approximately 9.6 ug/ml and IL-2 at around 9.3 IU/ml were added to 1.5 million to 2 million PBMC per well. This entry belongs to a study of vaccination effects on CD4 cells after COVID-19. General study findings and limits: There was marked clonal contraction among infection- and vaccine-induced clones late after vaccination.

Germline-derived CDR1 and CDR2 are LGHNA and YNFKEQ. The CDR3 runs 15 residues. V was shortened by 3 bases and J by 0 bases, with 9 bases between the two germline ends. The method was immunoSEQ multiplex PCR; TCRdb's version includes in-frame clones alone and lacks a portion of them. Here the sample spans more than 20,000 clones, more than 70% being singletons. Specimen: CD4+ T cells from PBMCs cultured with a peptide pool, collected before COVID-19 vaccination. The receptor's source is a human donor who had a prior SARS-CoV-2 infection. The chain has TRBV4-2 and TRBJ2-1, with D tentatively TRBD2 (6 bases). CDR3 in amino acids: CASSQTSLSYNEQFF. CDR3 DNA sequence: TGTGCCAGCAGCCAGACTAGTCTCTCCTACAATGAGCAGTTCTTC.